This T cell receptor beta chain appears in the sequencing data of a study of blood T cell repertoires in COVID-19. Study as a whole: Sources were T cells, B-cell-depleted T cells, or PBMCs; the material itself was cDNA or gDNA.

Germline lookup yields CDR1 LGHDT and CDR2 YNNKEL (reference sequence). The V gene lost 1 base and the J gene lost 2 bases, with 3 bases spanning the gap. The CDR3 is made up of 13 amino acids. This clone was seen a few times. Methods used by the authors: Using reference gene primer amplification, nucleated cell counts were estimated. The table came from immunoSEQ multiplex PCR; TCRdb's copy has only in-frame clones and leaves some out. V and J calls and clone size follow that table, whereas D and trimming were derived from the DNA. This table holds 90,000 to 150,000 clones, about 86% found once. The sample taken for sequencing was peripheral blood. The TCR sequence derives from a man in his 70s who had recovered from COVID-19. This rearrangement joins TRBV3-1 (or the pseudogene TRBV3-2) to TRBJ1-3; D remains unclear. CDR3 coding DNA: TGTGCCAGCAGCCAAGGTACTGGAAACACCATATATTTT. As protein: CASSQGTGNTIYF.